These 13 T cell receptor beta chains came from one sample sequenced in a study of blood T cells in healthy people across ages. Then a second PCR, running roughly 7 to 11 cycles, was carried out with a sample-barcoded 5' primer and a J-beta primer mix. MiXCR was run by TCRdb on the 5' RACE reads, yielding one entry per CDR3 protein. The table records hundreds of thousands of distinct CDR3 sequences, about 30% of them present only once. The source material was blood. These receptors were obtained from an elderly woman in good health.

This clonotype was seen many times. The chain carries TRBV2 and TRBJ2-1; 7 bases map to TRBD1. J gave up 3 bases and V 6 bases, and 5 bases lay outside the gene matches. The CDR3 sequence is 14 residues long. Germline V CDR1 and CDR2: SNHLY, FYNNEI. This CDR3 is CASSRDRHYNEQFF. DNA of the CDR3: TGTGCCAGCAGCCGGGACAGACACTACAATGAGCAGTTCTTC.

This clonotype has a count of ten or more. This may arise from a read error, as a much more abundant clone is one base away. The chain joins TRBV4-1 to TRBJ1-6; D is possibly TRBD1 (5 bases). In germline, CDR1 is MGHRA, CDR2 YSYEKL. The CDR3 contains 15 residues. The CDR3 bases are TGCGCCAGCAGCCATACGGGGCTAGGGGATTCACCCCCCCACTTT. Residues: CASSHTGLGDSPPHF.

This clonotype has ten or more counts. V gene TRBV9 combines with J gene TRBJ2-1, with 8 bases lining up with TRBD2. Germline V gene lookup returns CDR1 SGDLS and CDR2 YYNGEE. There are 17 residues in the CDR3. With 1 base clipped from V and 2 bases from J, the junction kept 8 bases outside the gene matches. In DNA form, the CDR3 reads TGTGCCAGCAGCGTAACCGATGGGACTAGTCCCTACAATGAGCAGTTCTTC. Translation: CASSVTDGTSPYNEQFF.

The CDR3 sequence: CASSLRLGMNTEAFF. DNA for the CDR3: TGTGCCAGCAGCTTAAGGCTGGGGATGAACACTGAAGCTTTCTTT. The rearrangement joins TRBV5-6 to TRBJ1-1; D gene uncertain. This CDR3 is built from 15 residues. CDR1 and CDR2 from the germline V gene are SGHDT and YYEEEE. V was cut by 2 bases and J by 0 bases, with 11 bases left in between. Drawing the rest from reference TRBV5-6 and TRBJ1-1, the complete variable domain is DAGVTQSPTHLIKTRGQQVTLRCSPKSGHDTVSWYQQALGQGPQFIFQYYEEEERQRGNFPDRFSGHQFPNYSSELNVNALLLGDSALYLCASSLRLGMNTEAFFGQGTRLTVV.

The chain joins TRBV20-1 to TRBJ1-2, with D unresolved. The CDR3 contains 13 residues. The germline gives CDR1 DFQATT, CDR2 SNEGSKA (reference sequence). Trimming took 0 bases from V and 5 from J, leaving 10 bases between them. CDR3 in amino acids: CSAREAVGYGYTF. In DNA form, the CDR3 reads TGCAGTGCTAGAGAAGCGGTAGGGTATGGCTACACCTTC.

Points on this clonotype: A single base separates this from a much larger clone, so it may be a read error. This sequence joins TRBV20-1 and TRBJ2-1; tentative D call: TRBD1 (5 bases). The J call may be in error: the DNA end matches TRBJ2-7 better. The length of the CDR3 is 15 residues. Germline lookup yields CDR1 DFQATT and CDR2 SNEGSKA (reference sequence). This CDR3 reads CSARTETANYNEQYF. As DNA, the CDR3 is TGCAGTGCTCGAACCGAGACAGCTAACTACAATGAGCAGTACTTC.

CDR3 protein: CASSLVGQGSTNEKLFF. The CDR3 DNA reads as TGCGCCAGCAGCTTGGTGGGACAGGGTTCAACTAATGAAAAACTGTTTTTT. The chain couples TRBV5-1 to TRBJ1-4, with 9 bases identical to TRBD1. CDR1 is SGHRS and CDR2 is YFSETQ in the germline V gene. Germline trimming cut 0 bases from V and 0 bases from J; bases unmatched to any gene: 3. CDR3 length: 17 amino acids. Based on the CDR3 plus reference TRBV5-1 and TRBJ1-4, the full variable domain is KAGVTQTPRYLIKTRGQQVTLSCSPISGHRSVSWYQQTPGQGLQFLFEYFSETQRNKGNFPGRFSGRQFSNSRSEMNVSTLELGDSALYLCASSLVGQGSTNEKLFFGSGTQLSVL.

Concerning this clonotype itself: This could be a read error, since a much larger clone is one nucleotide away. V gene TRBV7-9 combines with J gene TRBJ1-4; D uncertain. Per germline, CDR1 SEHNR and CDR2 FQNEAQ (reference sequence). The length of the CDR3 is 12 residues. The CDR3 DNA reads TGTGCCAGCGGCTTGGACGGCGGAAAACTGTTTTTT. This translates into CASGLDGGKLFF.

The sample holds many counts of this clonotype. The chain carries TRBV28 and TRBJ2-7; TRBD2 agrees at 9 bases. The CDR3 loop spans 14 amino acids. J was trimmed by 2 bases and V by 6 bases; bases with no gene match: 5. Germline loops: CDR1 MDHEN, CDR2 SYDVKM. The CDR3 DNA is TGTGCCAGCAGCCCTAGCGGGGACACCTACGAGCAGTACTTC. Residues: CASSPSGDTYEQYF.

The genes are TRBV20-1 and TRBJ2-7; 10 bases match TRBD2. The germline CDR1 and CDR2 sequences are DFQATT and SNEGSKA (reference sequence). Trimming cost V 3 bases and J 3 bases; bases outside gene matches: 2. This CDR3 comprises 13 residues. DNA of the CDR3: TGCAGTGCTAGGCCTAGCGGGGGCTACGAGCAGTACTTC. Encoded protein: CSARPSGGYEQYF.

This clonotype was seen a handful of times. V usage is TRBV20-1 and J usage is TRBJ1-1; D not certain. Germline CDR1 reads DFQATT; CDR2 reads SNEGSKA (reference sequence). CDR3 size: 12 residues. V lost 5 bases, J lost 5 bases, and 12 bases lay in between. The CDR3 DNA reads as TGCAGTGCTGAGACCGCGAGGACTGAAGCTTTCTTT. Translated, it gives CSAETARTEAFF.

As concerns this clonotype: A single base separates this from a much larger clone, so it may be a read error. As the CDR3 is not closed by the conserved phenylalanine or tryptophan, this likely results from a read error. The chain recombines TRBV24-1 with TRBJ2-1, with TRBD2 matching 15 bases. Germline loops: CDR1 KGHDR, CDR2 SFDVKD. This CDR3 region has 16 residues. J gave up 13 bases and V 3 bases, and 9 bases lay outside the gene matches. This CDR3 is CATSDPGLAGGPAQFV. As DNA, the CDR3 is TGTGCCACCAGTGATCCGGGACTAGCGGGGGGCCCCGCTCAGTTCGTC.

This clonotype came up many times. The rearrangement links TRBV5-1 to TRBJ1-1; maybe TRBD1 (6 bases). The CDR3 extends over 14 amino acids. The V and J ends lost 2 bases and 1 base respectively, with 9 bases between them. The germline gives CDR1 SGHRS, CDR2 YFSETQ. Here the CDR3 reads CASSLGGRNTEAFF. CDR3 bases: TGCGCCAGCAGCTTAGGGGGAAGGAACACTGAAGCTTTCTTT.